The sequence of this T cell receptor beta chain was determined in a study of blood T cell repertoires in COVID-19. This clone was recorded at least ten times. The repertoire was sequenced with immunoSEQ multiplex PCR; TCRdb's copy has only in-frame clones and lacks some. The sample consists of about 430,000 clones, more than 70% of them appearing once. CDR3 length: 15 residues. The germline V gene encodes CDR1 LNHDA and CDR2 SQIVND (reference sequence). Between the trimmed V and J ends, which lost 3 bases and 1 base, there was a span of 10 bases. The genes are TRBV19 and TRBJ1-5, with a weak D call TRBD1 (6 bases). This TCR was recovered from a woman in her late teens or twenties who had been exposed to COVID-19. Sample: PBMCs or T cells enriched from blood (not recorded which). Written as DNA, the CDR3 is TGTGCCAGTAGTATGTGGACAGCAAGCAATCAGCCCCAGCATTTT. Translated: CASSMWTASNQPQHF.